The T cell receptor (delta chain) described here comes from a study of gamma-delta T cells after stem cell transplantation (dated by TCRdb to about 2016). This clone was seen more than once but under ten times. No cognate antigen has been identified for it. This clone may be a read error of a much larger clone one base away. The germline V gene provides CDR1 GEAIGNYY and CDR2 EKD. There are 19 amino acids in the CDR3, from cysteine to phenylalanine inclusive. The sequence is cut down to CDR3 DNA, 57 bases in frame from base 1. V is clipped by 2 bases and J by 0 bases, and the sequence between their germline boundaries is 24 bases long. Libraries were built with RT-PCR. Sequencing was carried out with an Illumina MiSeq. TCRdb reanalyzed the public reads with the CATT caller, and identical DNA sequences were merged afterwards. The sample records 2,800 or so delta-chain clones, about 3% of which are singletons. About 26% of the sample is taken by the ten largest.

This sequence uses TRDV2 and TRDJ1, with no reliable assignment of the D segment. Source material: gamma-delta T cells. This sequence originates from a human donor. It is not recorded whose cells these are; they may come from a transplant donor. The DNA sequence is as follows: TGTGCCTGTGACAAGGTTAGGGCTACGCGCGCGGAGTACACCGATAAACTCATCTTT. Translation gives CACDKVRATRAEYTDKLIF.